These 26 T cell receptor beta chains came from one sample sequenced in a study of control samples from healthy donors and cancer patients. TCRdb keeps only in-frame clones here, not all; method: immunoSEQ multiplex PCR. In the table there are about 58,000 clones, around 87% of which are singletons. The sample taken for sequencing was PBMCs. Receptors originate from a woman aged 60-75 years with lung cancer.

For the CDR3, the DNA is TGCGCCAGCAGCATTATACCGGGACAGCAAGAGACCCAGTACTTC. Translated: CASSIIPGQQETQYF. V usage is TRBV5-1 and J usage is TRBJ2-5, with TRBD1 identical over 7 bases. The CDR3 sequence is 15 residues long. The V and J ends lost 4 bases and 2 bases, in that order; junction bases with no gene match: 8. Germline values: CDR1 SGHRS, CDR2 YFSETQ.

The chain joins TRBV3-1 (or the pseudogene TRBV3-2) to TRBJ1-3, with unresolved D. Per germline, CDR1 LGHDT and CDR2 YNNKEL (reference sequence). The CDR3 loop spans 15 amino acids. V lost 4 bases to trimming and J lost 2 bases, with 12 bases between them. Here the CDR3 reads CASSRAANPGNTIYF. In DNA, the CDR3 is TGTGCCAGCAGCCGGGCAGCTAACCCTGGAAACACCATATATTTT.

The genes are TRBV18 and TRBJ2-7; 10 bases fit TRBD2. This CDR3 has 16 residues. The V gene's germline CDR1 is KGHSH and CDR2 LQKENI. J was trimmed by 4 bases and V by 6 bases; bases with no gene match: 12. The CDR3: CASSPTLLAGDYEQYF. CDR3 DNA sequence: TGTGCCAGCTCTCCTACCCTCCTAGCGGGAGATTACGAGCAGTACTTC.

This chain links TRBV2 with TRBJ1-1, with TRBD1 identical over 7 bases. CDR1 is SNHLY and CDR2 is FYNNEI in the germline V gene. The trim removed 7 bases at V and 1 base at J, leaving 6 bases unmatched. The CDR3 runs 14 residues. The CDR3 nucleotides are TGTGCCAGCAATATCCGACAGGGGAACACTGAAGCTTTCTTT. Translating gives CASNIRQGNTEAFF. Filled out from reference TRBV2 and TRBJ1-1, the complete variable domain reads EPEVTQTPSHQVTQMGQEVILRCVPISNHLYFYWYRQILGQKVEFLVSFYNNEISEKSEIFDDQFSVERPDGSNFTLKIRSTKLEDSAMYFCASNIRQGNTEAFFGQGTRLTVV.

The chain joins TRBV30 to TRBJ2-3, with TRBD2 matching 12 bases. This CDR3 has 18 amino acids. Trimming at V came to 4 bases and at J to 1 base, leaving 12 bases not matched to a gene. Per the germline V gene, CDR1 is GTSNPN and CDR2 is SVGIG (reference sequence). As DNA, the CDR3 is TGTGCCTGGACCGGTGGACTAGCGGGAAATATGGGCACAGATACGCAGTATTTT. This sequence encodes CAWTGGLAGNMGTDTQYF.

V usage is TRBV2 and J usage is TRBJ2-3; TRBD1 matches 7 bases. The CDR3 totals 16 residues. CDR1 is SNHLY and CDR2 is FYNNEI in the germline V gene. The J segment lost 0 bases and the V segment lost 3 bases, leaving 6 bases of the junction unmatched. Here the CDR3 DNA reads TGTGCCAGCAGTGACCTACGGACAGGCAGCACAGATACGCAGTATTTT. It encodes CASSDLRTGSTDTQYF.

The DNA of the CDR3 is TGTGCCAGCAGCTTAGCGATCCGGGACAATCAGCCCCAGCATTTT. Amino acid sequence: CASSLAIRDNQPQHF. The V and J genes are TRBV7-2 and TRBJ1-5, with D hard to call. This CDR3 region has 15 residues. With 0 bases removed from V and 3 bases from J, the gap between germline ends came to 9 bases. The germline gives CDR1 SGHTA, CDR2 FQGNSA. Filled out from reference TRBV7-2 and TRBJ1-5, the complete variable domain reads GAGVSQSPSNKVTEKGKDVELRCDPISGHTALYWYRQSLGQGLEFLIYFQGNSAPDKSGLPSDRFSAERTGGSVSTLTIQRTQQEDSAVYLCASSLAIRDNQPQHFGDGTRLSIL.

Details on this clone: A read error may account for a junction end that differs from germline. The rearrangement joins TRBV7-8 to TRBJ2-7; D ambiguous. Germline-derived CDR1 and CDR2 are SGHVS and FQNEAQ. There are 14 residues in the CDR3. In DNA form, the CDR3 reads TGTGCCAGCAGCCCCAAAGTTGCCTCCTACAAGCAGTACTTC. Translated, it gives CASSPKVASYKQYF.

CDR3 coding DNA: TGTGCCAGCAGCCAAACAGGGGTCTATGGCTACACCTTC. Protein sequence: CASSQTGVYGYTF. The J gene is TRBJ1-2, the V gene TRBV14; 7 bases fit TRBD1. V shed 2 bases and J 4 bases; nucleotides not matched to a gene: 1. This CDR3 comprises 13 residues. The germline V gene has CDR1 SGHDN and CDR2 FVKESK.

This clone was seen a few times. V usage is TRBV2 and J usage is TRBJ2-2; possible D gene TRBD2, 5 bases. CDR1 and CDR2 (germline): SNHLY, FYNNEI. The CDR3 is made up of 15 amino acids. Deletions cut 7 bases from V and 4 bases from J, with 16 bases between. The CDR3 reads CASTRLVGATGELFF. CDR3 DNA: TGTGCCAGCACCAGGTTGGTGGGAGCCACCGGGGAGCTGTTTTTT.

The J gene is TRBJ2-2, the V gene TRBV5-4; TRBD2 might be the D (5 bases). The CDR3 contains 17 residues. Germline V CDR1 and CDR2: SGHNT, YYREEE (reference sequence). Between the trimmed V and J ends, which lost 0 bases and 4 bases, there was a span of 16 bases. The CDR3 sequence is CASSLVKITGFTGELFF. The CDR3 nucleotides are TGTGCCAGCAGCTTGGTTAAGATTACGGGGTTCACCGGGGAGCTGTTTTTT.

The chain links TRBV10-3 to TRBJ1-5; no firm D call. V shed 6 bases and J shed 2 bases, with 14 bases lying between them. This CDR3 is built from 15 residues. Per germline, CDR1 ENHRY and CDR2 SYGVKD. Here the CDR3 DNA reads TGTGCCATCAGCCCACAGTACGGGGGCAATCAGCCCCAGCATTTT. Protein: CAISPQYGGNQPQHF.

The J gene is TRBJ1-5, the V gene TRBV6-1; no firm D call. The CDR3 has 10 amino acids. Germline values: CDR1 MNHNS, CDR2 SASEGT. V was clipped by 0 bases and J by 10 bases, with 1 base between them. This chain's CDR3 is CASSEAPQHF. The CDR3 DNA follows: TGTGCCAGCAGTGAAGCCCCCCAGCATTTT.

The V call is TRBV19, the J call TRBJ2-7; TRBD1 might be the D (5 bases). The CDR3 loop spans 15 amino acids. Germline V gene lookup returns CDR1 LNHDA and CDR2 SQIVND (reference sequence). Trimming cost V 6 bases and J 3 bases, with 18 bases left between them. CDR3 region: CASSFDSQQVYEQYF. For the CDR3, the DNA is TGTGCCAGTAGCTTCGATTCCCAACAGGTCTACGAGCAGTACTTC. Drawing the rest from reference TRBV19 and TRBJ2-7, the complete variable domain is DGGITQSPKYLFRKEGQNVTLSCEQNLNHDAMYWYRQDPGQGLRLIYYSQIVNDFQKGDIAEGYSVSREKKESFPLTVTSAQKNPTAFYLCASSFDSQQVYEQYFGPGTRLTVT.

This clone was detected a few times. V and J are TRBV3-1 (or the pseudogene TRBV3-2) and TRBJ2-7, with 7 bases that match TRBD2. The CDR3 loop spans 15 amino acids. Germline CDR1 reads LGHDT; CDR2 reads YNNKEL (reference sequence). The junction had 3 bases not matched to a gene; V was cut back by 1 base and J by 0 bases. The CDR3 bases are TGTGCCAGCAGCCAAGGACTAGCAGGCTCCTACGAGCAGTACTTC. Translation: CASSQGLAGSYEQYF.

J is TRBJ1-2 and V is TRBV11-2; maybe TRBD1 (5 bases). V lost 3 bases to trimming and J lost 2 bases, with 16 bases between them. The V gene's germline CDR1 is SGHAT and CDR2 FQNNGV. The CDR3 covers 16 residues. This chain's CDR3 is CASSLLGSGGNYGYTF. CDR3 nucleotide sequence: TGTGCCAGCAGCTTGTTAGGGTCGGGGGGGAACTATGGCTACACCTTC.

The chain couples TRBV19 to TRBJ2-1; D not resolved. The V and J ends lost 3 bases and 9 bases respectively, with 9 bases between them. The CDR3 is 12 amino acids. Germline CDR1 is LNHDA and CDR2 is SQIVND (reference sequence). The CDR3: CASSIPGGEQFF. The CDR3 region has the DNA TGTGCCAGTAGTATTCCCGGTGGTGAGCAGTTCTTC.

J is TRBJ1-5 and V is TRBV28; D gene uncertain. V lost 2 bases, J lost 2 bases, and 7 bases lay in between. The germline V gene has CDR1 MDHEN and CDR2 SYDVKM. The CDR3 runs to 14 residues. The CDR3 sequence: CASSLGGRNQPQHF. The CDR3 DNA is TGTGCCAGCAGTTTAGGTGGCCGCAATCAGCCCCAGCATTTT. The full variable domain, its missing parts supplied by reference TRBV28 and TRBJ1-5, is DVKVTQSSRYLVKRTGEKVFLECVQDMDHENMFWYRQDPGLGLRLIYFSYDVKMKEKGDIPEGYSVSREKKERFSLILESASTNQTSMYLCASSLGGRNQPQHFGDGTRLSIL.

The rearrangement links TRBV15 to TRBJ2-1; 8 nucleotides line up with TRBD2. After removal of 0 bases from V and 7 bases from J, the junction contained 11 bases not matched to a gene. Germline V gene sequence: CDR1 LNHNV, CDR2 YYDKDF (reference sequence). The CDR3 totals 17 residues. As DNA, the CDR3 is TGTGCCACCAGCAGAGATAATTCGGGACTAGTGAAGAATGAGCAGTTCTTC. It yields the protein CATSRDNSGLVKNEQFF.

DNA of the CDR3: TGTGCCAGCAGCGTCACAGCATCAACCTCTGGGGCCAACGTCCTGACTTTC. This translates into CASSVTASTSGANVLTF. The chain combines TRBV9 with TRBJ2-6; D gene unclear. The CDR3 runs 17 residues. Per the germline V gene, CDR1 is SGDLS and CDR2 is YYNGEE. The V gene lost 2 bases and the J gene lost 0 bases, with 12 bases spanning the gap.

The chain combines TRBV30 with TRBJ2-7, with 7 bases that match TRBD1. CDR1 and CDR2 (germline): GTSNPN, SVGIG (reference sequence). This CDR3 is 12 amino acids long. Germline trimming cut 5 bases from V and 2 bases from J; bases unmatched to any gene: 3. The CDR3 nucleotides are TGTGCCTGGGACAGGGACACCTACGAGCAGTACTTC. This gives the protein CAWDRDTYEQYF.

The CDR3 coding sequence is TGCGCCAGCAGAAATAATATCGAGCAGTTCTTC. Translating it yields CASRNNIEQFF. The chain carries TRBV10-2 and TRBJ2-1; D not resolved. V shed 6 bases and J shed 10 bases, with 10 bases lying between them. This CDR3 is 11 amino acids long. CDR1 and CDR2 from the germline V gene are WSHSY and SAAADI.

The DNA of the CDR3 is TGTGCCAGCAGCTTGACGGGACTAGCACCCCATGAGCAGTTCTTC. Protein product: CASSLTGLAPHEQFF. J is TRBJ2-1 and V is TRBV5-6; the match to TRBD2 covers 9 bases. This CDR3 spans 15 amino acids. Germline lookup yields CDR1 SGHDT and CDR2 YYEEEE. The V and J ends lost 1 base and 8 bases, in that order; junction bases with no gene match: 7.

The CDR3 here is CASSVSGGATTGELFF. Written as DNA, the CDR3 is TGTGCCAGCAGCGTTAGCGGGGGCGCGACAACCGGGGAGCTGTTTTTT. V is TRBV7-6 and J is TRBJ2-2; 9 nucleotides match TRBD2. V lost 5 bases and J lost 5; bases outside the gene matches: 9. CDR1 is SGHVS and CDR2 is FNYEAQ in the germline V gene. The CDR3 sequence is 16 residues long.

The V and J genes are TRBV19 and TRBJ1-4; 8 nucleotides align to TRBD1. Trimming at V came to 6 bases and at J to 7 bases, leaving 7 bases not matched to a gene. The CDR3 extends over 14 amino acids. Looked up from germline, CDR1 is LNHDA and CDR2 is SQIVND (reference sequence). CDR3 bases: TGTGCCAGTAGGATTGGACAGGGCCCTGAAAAACTGTTTTTT. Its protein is CASRIGQGPEKLFF.

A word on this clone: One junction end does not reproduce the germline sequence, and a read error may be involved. In DNA, the CDR3 is TGTGCCAGCAGCCCAGGAAACGGGAGGGCCTTTGTCTTC. Protein sequence: CASSPGNGRAFVF. The chain couples TRBV11-2 to TRBJ2-1; 8 bases map to TRBD2. Germline V gives CDR1 SGHAT, CDR2 FQNNGV. The CDR3 has 13 residues.